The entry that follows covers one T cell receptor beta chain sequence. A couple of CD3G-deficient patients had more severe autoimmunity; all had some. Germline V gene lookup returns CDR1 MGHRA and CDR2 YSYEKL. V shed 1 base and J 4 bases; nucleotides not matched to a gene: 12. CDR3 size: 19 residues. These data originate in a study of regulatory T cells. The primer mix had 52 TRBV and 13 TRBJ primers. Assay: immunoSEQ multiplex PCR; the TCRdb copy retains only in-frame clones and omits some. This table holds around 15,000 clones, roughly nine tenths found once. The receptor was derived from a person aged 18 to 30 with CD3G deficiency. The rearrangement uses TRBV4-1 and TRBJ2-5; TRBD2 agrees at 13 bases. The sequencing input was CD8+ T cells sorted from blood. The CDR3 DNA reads TGCGCCAGCAGCCAAGGAGGGGTACTAGCGGGGGGGCCTCTAGAGACCCAGTACTTC. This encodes CASSQGGVLAGGPLETQYF.